Listed below are T cell receptor beta chains from one sample, sequenced in a study of T-cell reconstitution after alpha-beta-depleted transplantation in children. TCRdb processed the PCR reads anew with MiXCR; each CDR3 protein has one entry. The sample contains approximately 800,000 distinct CDR3 sequences, about 16% of which appear only once. Sequencing used PBMCs, mostly from graft donor cells, obtained 360 days after TCRalphabeta/CD19-depleted stem cell transplant. The receptor source for this set is a male patient between 5 and 17 years old who had a stem cell transplant for acute lymphoblastic leukemia, so the T cells may come from the graft donor. Each CDR3 is given without its conserved first and last residue. A D gene is named only where the DNA matches it firmly.

14	TRBJ2-1	TRBV24-1	TRBD2	ASAVGGREGNNEQF
10	TRBJ1-1	TRBV24-1	-	ATSGNRAEAF
16	TRBJ1-1	TRBV20-1	-	SAPHKTGTILPNTEAF
11	TRBJ1-4	TRBV6-5	-	ASSYSKGQKLF
12	TRBJ2-1	TRBV12-3/TRBV12-4	-	ASSWEQGYNEQF
12	TRBJ2-1	TRBV6-1	TRBD1	ASTDRGLYNEQF
12	TRBJ2-1	TRBV2	TRBD2	ASTLAGSGNEQF
12	TRBJ1-1	TRBV7-4	-	ASSLALRDQKAF
13	TRBJ2-7	TRBV4-1	-	ASSQSSLGSYEQY
12	TRBJ2-5	TRBV20-1	-	SAPPGPSQETQY
16	TRBJ2-7	TRBV25-1	-	ASSDRGAGKGPSYEQY
11	TRBJ2-4	TRBV7-9	-	ASSLDPRDIQY
13	TRBJ1-4	TRBV12-3/TRBV12-4	TRBD1	ASSMYRGLNEKLF
13	TRBJ1-3	TRBV4-2	-	ASSQDPPGWNTIY
12	TRBJ2-7	TRBV12-3/TRBV12-4	TRBD1	ASTQTGIEDEQY
13	TRBJ1-4	TRBV11-1	-	ASSFKGVLSEKLF
10	TRBJ2-3	TRBV19	-	ASTTKTGTQY
11	TRBJ1-1	TRBV5-1	-	ASSPGSNTEAF
14	TRBJ1-3	TRBV5-1	TRBD1	ASSIKGQDAGNTIY
13	TRBJ2-5	TRBV12-3/TRBV12-4	TRBD1	ASSWDREDGETQY
13	TRBJ2-3	TRBV5-1	-	ASSLARGRTDTQY
13	TRBJ2-1	TRBV29-1	TRBD2	SVDTLGLAGGEQF
16	TRBJ2-6	TRBV7-3	-	ASSLSQPALSGANVLT
12	TRBJ1-6	TRBV4-1	-	ASSLVILNSPLH
11	TRBJ2-4	TRBV6-1	-	AAQALGENIQY
14	TRBJ2-1	TRBV29-1	TRBD1	SVPDRGQGSYNEQF
10	TRBJ2-7	TRBV29-1	-	SVVDRTYEQY
13	TRBJ2-6	TRBV20-1	-	SASERTSGANVLT
13	TRBJ1-1	TRBV11-2	-	ASSLRGIGTSEAF
14	TRBJ2-1	TRBV20-1	TRBD2	SARDLLRTSGNEQF
12	TRBJ2-1	TRBV6-1	TRBD1	ASSPGQNYNEQF
13	TRBJ2-7	TRBV9	-	ASSVDPGAAYEQY
11	TRBJ2-7	TRBV27	TRBD1	ASSNQGVYEQY
13	TRBJ2-3	TRBV19	TRBD2	ASRIAGGPGYTQY
13	TRBJ1-4	TRBV15	-	ATSRDKGGEEKLF
9	TRBJ2-7	TRBV2	TRBD2	AIAGAYEQY
13	TRBJ2-1	TRBV5-1	TRBD1	ASSFAQGANNEQF
13	TRBJ1-4	TRBV6-5	-	ASSYSTASDEKLF
14	TRBJ1-5	TRBV4-1	-	ASSQGVFVSNQPQH
15	TRBJ1-6	TRBV6-5	TRBD1	ASSYSVRGLRNSPLH
13	TRBJ1-6	TRBV5-5	-	ASSSGGGYNSPLH
11	TRBJ2-7	TRBV4-1	-	ASSQEEMGEQY
16	TRBJ1-6	TRBV7-4	TRBD1	ASSPRGQASSYNSPLH
14	TRBJ2-1	TRBV19	TRBD2	ASSGGTSGRQNEQF
12	TRBJ2-7	TRBV12-5	TRBD1	ASGFRTGPYEQY
13	TRBJ1-4	TRBV7-2	TRBD1	ASSVQGRIDEKLF
15	TRBJ2-3	TRBV18	TRBD2	ASSPPGAGVVADTQY
13	TRBJ2-7	TRBV20-1	-	SASGRTGRAYEQY
12	TRBJ1-1	TRBV5-1	TRBD1	ASSLGGHLTEAF
14	TRBJ2-7	TRBV27	-	ASSSYGGLTSYEQY
13	TRBJ2-4	TRBV7-9	-	ASSLVRGPKNIQY
11	TRBJ2-7	TRBV27	-	ASHGWRPYEQY
13	TRBJ2-3	TRBV20-1	-	SARAWAVSTDTQY
15	TRBJ2-7	TRBV6-5	TRBD2	ASSYELAGVGTYEQY